This T cell receptor beta chain is drawn from a study of graft-versus-host responses after intestinal transplantation. The overall study: The study gave all recipients anti-thymocyte globulin induction, then tacrolimus and steroids for about 3 years.

With respect to this clone: What it binds is unknown.

Sequencing used immunoSEQ multiplex PCR; TCRdb keeps in-frame clones, though not all of them. The sample lists about 120,000 clones, less than 95% occurring once. This CDR3 has 16 amino acids. The ends lost 4 bases at V and 3 bases at J; junction bases unmatched: 8. CDR1 PRHDT and CDR2 FYEKMQ come from the germline V gene (reference sequence). Source: unstimulated CD4+ T cells sorted from spleen or lymph node cells, taken before intestinal transplant. The TCR originated in a human donor who received an intestinal transplant. The chain recombines TRBV13 with TRBJ2-3; 9 positions match TRBD2. The chain's CDR3 is CASSSRRRGGTDTQYF. The CDR3 nucleotides read TGTGCCAGCAGCTCCAGACGGCGGGGGGGTACAGATACGCAGTATTTT.